The present TCR beta chain was sequenced within a study of T cell responses to AZD1222 COVID-19 vaccine. Study findings and constraints: Donors were chiefly white British, with a greater number of females, and clonal diversity was perhaps underestimated. Along spike, vaccine-associated CD4 TCRs were found throughout, with dominance at 160-218 and 743-854. Repertoire sampling occurred only after the peak T cell response.

The CDR3 is made up of 12 amino acids. V gave up 11 bases and J gave up 7 bases; unmatched junction bases: 2. The germline CDR1 and CDR2 sequences are LNHDA and SQIVND (reference sequence). Generated by immunoSEQ multiplex PCR, the TCRdb table keeps only in-frame clones and is missing some. The table has approximately 110,000 clones, around 86% seen once. Notes on this clone: Its antigen is undetermined.

This sample comprised peripheral blood, obtained on day 0 of AZD1222 vaccination. The J gene is TRBJ1-6, the V gene TRBV19, with 10 nucleotides matching TRBD1. The TCR sequence derives from an adult in good health. CDR3 coding DNA: TGTGCCGTGGGACAGGGGAATTCACCCCTCCACTTT. The encoded protein is CAVGQGNSPLHF.